Following are 17 T cell receptor beta chains from one sample sequenced in a study of identical twins. TCRdb re-called the 5' RACE reads through MiXCR, storing one row per CDR3 protein. The sample lists about 530,000 distinct CDR3 sequences, around 20% seen once, with around 0.48% in the top ten. These data were also reused for a study on yellow fever vaccine responses in identical twins.

Sequences were obtained from CD4+ T cells sorted from blood. The origin of the receptors is a woman under 30 in good health.

This chain joins TRBV5-4 and TRBJ2-7; TRBD2 matches 8 bases. The CDR3 covers 14 residues. Losses at the gene ends were 5 bases for V and 4 bases for J; bases not matched to a gene: 8. The germline V gene encodes CDR1 SGHNT and CDR2 YYREEE (reference sequence). The CDR3 DNA follows: TGTGCCAGCAGACCAGCGGGAGAGGGGTACGAGCAGTACTTC. It codes for CASRPAGEGYEQYF.

J is TRBJ2-1 and V is TRBV20-1, with 12 bases aligning to TRBD2. From germline, CDR1 is DFQATT and CDR2 SNEGSKA (reference sequence). V trimming: 4 bases; J trimming: 4 bases; junction bases outside the gene matches: 5. The CDR3 is 15 amino acids. CDR3 DNA: TGCAGTGCTACGGCTAGCGGGGGGGCGTACAATGAGCAGTTCTTC. Amino acids: CSATASGGAYNEQFF.

Only a few counts were recorded for this clonotype. The chain joins TRBV2 to TRBJ2-2; D could derive from TRBD1 or TRBD2 (6 bases each). This CDR3 comprises 16 residues. Germline CDR1 is SNHLY and CDR2 is FYNNEI. V was clipped by 0 bases and J by 0 bases, with 8 bases between them. In nucleotides, the CDR3 is TGTGCCAGCAGTGAAGCCGGGGGCCCGAACACCGGGGAGCTGTTTTTT. It translates to CASSEAGGPNTGELFF. The full variable domain, its missing parts supplied by reference TRBV2 and TRBJ2-2, is EPEVTQTPSHQVTQMGQEVILRCVPISNHLYFYWYRQILGQKVEFLVSFYNNEISEKSEIFDDQFSVERPDGSNFTLKIRSTKLEDSAMYFCASSEAGGPNTGELFFGEGSRLTVL.

This chain joins TRBV10-3 and TRBJ2-3, with TRBD2 identical over 11 bases. Germline CDR1 reads ENHRY; CDR2 reads SYGVKD. There are 15 residues in the CDR3. The trim removed 11 bases at V and 1 base at J, leaving 8 bases unmatched. The CDR3 coding sequence is TGTGCCTCGACTAGCGGGGACCTGGGCACAGATACGCAGTATTTT. The encoded protein is CASTSGDLGTDTQYF.

The rearrangement uses TRBV5-4 and TRBJ2-1, with a tentative D call TRBD2 (5 bases). The ends were cut back, 2 bases at V and 0 bases at J, with 12 bases in the middle. Germline V gene data show CDR1 as SGHNT and CDR2 as YYREEE (reference sequence). The CDR3 covers 16 residues. As DNA, the CDR3 is TGTGCCAGCAGCTTCGTGGCGGGCAACTCCTACAATGAGCAGTTCTTC. Protein product: CASSFVAGNSYNEQFF.

This clonotype came up a few times. The rearrangement joins TRBV12-3 or TRBV12-4 to TRBJ2-7, with 11 bases aligning to TRBD2. The V and J ends lost 4 bases and 0 bases, in that order; junction bases with no gene match: 11. CDR3 size: 18 residues. CDR3 sequence: CASSSAGTSGMSSYEQYF. CDR3 DNA sequence: TGTGCCAGCAGTTCAGCCGGGACTAGCGGCATGAGCTCCTACGAGCAGTACTTC.

The chain has TRBV20-1 and TRBJ2-1, with D possibly matching TRBD2 (7 bases). V lost 5 bases and J lost 3, with 23 bases in between. The length of the CDR3 is 17 residues. CDR1 is DFQATT and CDR2 is SNEGSKA in the germline V gene (reference sequence). CDR3 region: CSAPMGGLSTYYNEQFF. CDR3 nucleotide sequence: TGCAGTGCTCCGATGGGGGGGCTATCTACATACTACAATGAGCAGTTCTTC.

This sequence joins TRBV29-1 and TRBJ2-6; D may match TRBD1 or TRBD2 (5 bases each). Germline CDR1 SQVTM, CDR2 ANQGSEA. V lost 6 bases to trimming and J lost 6 bases, with 12 bases between them. The CDR3 consists of 13 residues. DNA for the CDR3: TGCAGCGTGGGGACGCGGCTGGCCAACGTCCTGACTTTC. This translates into CSVGTRLANVLTF.

The gene calls are TRBV12-3 or TRBV12-4 and TRBJ1-5; D uncertain. This CDR3 is built from 15 residues. Trimming removed 6 bases at V and 4 bases at J, with 16 bases between. CDR3 loop: CASSPRLGLNQPQHF. The CDR3 DNA is TGTGCCAGCAGCCCTAGGTTAGGGTTGAATCAGCCCCAGCATTTT.

The J gene is TRBJ2-1, the V gene TRBV7-9; D is possibly TRBD1 (6 bases). This CDR3 is built from 14 residues. Trimming cost V 5 bases and J 1 base, with 9 bases left between them. Germline loops: CDR1 SEHNR, CDR2 FQNEAQ (reference sequence). The DNA of the CDR3 is TGTGCCAGCAGCACCGGACAGTCCTACAATGAGCAGTTCTTC. It yields the protein CASSTGQSYNEQFF.

The rearrangement uses TRBV18 and TRBJ2-1; no clear D. The CDR3 consists of 14 residues. Germline loops: CDR1 KGHSH, CDR2 LQKENI. V was cut by 4 bases and J by 5 bases, with 12 bases left in between. The CDR3 reads CASSQALTDNEQFF. CDR3 coding DNA: TGTGCCAGCTCACAGGCCCTGACCGACAATGAGCAGTTCTTC.

The rearrangement joins TRBV7-9 to TRBJ2-7; D unclear. This CDR3 region has 12 residues. V gave up 1 base and J gave up 5 bases, with 6 bases separating them. Per germline, CDR1 SEHNR and CDR2 FQNEAQ (reference sequence). As DNA, the CDR3 is TGTGCCAGCAGCTTAGTGGGGAACGAGCAGTACTTC. Amino acid sequence: CASSLVGNEQYF.

This clonotype occurred many times. The V and J genes are TRBV12-3 or TRBV12-4 and TRBJ2-7; possible D gene TRBD1, 6 bases. The CDR3 sequence is 12 residues long. Trimming removed 6 bases at V and 2 bases at J, with 8 bases between. CDR3 residues: CASRDRAYEQYF. The CDR3 bases are TGTGCCAGCAGGGACAGAGCCTACGAGCAGTACTTC.

The CDR3 is CSASFNLQETQYF. CDR3 DNA: TGCAGTGCTAGTTTTAACCTCCAAGAGACCCAGTACTTC. The rearrangement joins TRBV20-1 to TRBJ2-5; D unresolved. V was shortened by 3 bases and J by 1 base, with 9 bases between the two germline ends. The CDR3 has 13 residues. Germline loops: CDR1 DFQATT, CDR2 SNEGSKA (reference sequence).

This clonotype turned up a few times. V and J are TRBV12-3 or TRBV12-4 and TRBJ1-5; D is possibly TRBD1 (5 bases). Between the trimmed V and J ends, which lost 6 bases and 11 bases, there was a span of 20 bases. This CDR3 contains 14 residues. The CDR3, as DNA: TGTGCCAGCAGACCTCCGGGACCTTCCTCGGCCCAGCATTTT. As protein: CASRPPGPSSAQHF.

This clonotype showed up just a few times. This chain connects TRBV5-4 to TRBJ2-1; 10 positions match TRBD2. This CDR3 has 15 residues. The germline gives CDR1 SGHNT, CDR2 YYREEE (reference sequence). The V segment lost 1 base and the J segment 9 bases; nucleotides outside the gene matches: 7. The CDR3 spells CASSLISGGAIEQFF. CDR3 nucleotides: TGTGCCAGCAGCTTGATCAGCGGGGGGGCTATTGAGCAGTTCTTC.

The chain carries TRBV7-2 and TRBJ2-3; D ambiguous. Germline-derived CDR1 and CDR2 are SGHTA and FQGNSA. The CDR3 is 16 residues long. The V end lost 2 bases, the J end lost 2 bases, and 14 bases lay between the germline ends. The CDR3 loop reads CASSLRKGYHTDTQYF. The CDR3 coding sequence is TGTGCCAGCAGCTTACGGAAGGGCTACCACACAGATACGCAGTATTTT.